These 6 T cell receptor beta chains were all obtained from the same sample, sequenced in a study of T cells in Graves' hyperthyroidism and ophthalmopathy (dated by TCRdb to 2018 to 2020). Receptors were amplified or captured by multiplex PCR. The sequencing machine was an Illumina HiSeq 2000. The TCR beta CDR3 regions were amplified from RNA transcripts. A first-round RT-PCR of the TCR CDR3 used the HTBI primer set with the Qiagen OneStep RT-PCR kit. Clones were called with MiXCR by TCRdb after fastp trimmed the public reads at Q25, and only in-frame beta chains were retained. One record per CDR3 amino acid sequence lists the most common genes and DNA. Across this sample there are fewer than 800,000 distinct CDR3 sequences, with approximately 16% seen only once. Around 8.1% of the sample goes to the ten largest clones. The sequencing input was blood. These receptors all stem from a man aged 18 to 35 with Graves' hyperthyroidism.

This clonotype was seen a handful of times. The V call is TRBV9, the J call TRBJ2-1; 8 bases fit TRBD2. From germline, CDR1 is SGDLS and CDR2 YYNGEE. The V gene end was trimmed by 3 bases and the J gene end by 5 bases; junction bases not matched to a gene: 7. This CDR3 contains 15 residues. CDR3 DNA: TGTGCCAGCAGCGGGTCTACTAGCGGCCACAATGAGCAGTTCTTC. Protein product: CASSGSTSGHNEQFF.

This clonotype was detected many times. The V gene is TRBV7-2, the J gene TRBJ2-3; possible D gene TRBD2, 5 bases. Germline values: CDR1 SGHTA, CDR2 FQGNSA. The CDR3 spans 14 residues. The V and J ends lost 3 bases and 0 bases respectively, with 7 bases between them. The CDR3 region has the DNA TGTGCCAGCAGCTTCGAGGGTAGCACAGATACGCAGTATTTT. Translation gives CASSFEGSTDTQYF.

As DNA, the CDR3 is TGTGCCAGTAGACCCGGGACTAGCGGGAAGGGCTCCTACAATGAGCAGTTCTTC. The encoded protein is CASRPGTSGKGSYNEQFF. The chain employs TRBV19 and TRBJ2-1; 13 bases line up with TRBD2. CDR1 is LNHDA, CDR2 SQIVND, per germline (reference sequence). The CDR3 has 18 amino acids. Trimming removed 6 bases from V and 0 bases from J; junction bases left unmatched: 8.

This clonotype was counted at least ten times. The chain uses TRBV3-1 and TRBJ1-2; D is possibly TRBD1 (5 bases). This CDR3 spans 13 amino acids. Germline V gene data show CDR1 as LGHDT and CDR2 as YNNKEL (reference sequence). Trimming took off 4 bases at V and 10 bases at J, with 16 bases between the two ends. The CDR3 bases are TGTGCCAGCAGCCTAGGGACGGACCTCTTCTACACCTTC. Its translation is CASSLGTDLFYTF.

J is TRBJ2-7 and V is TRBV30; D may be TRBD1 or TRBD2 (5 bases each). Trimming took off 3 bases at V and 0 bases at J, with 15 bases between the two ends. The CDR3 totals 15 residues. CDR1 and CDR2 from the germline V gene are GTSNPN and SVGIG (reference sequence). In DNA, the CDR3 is TGTGCCTGGAGAACCGGGACCGCGAGCTCCTACGAGCAGTACTTC. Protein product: CAWRTGTASSYEQYF.

The CDR3 coding sequence is TGCGCCAGCAGCTCCCCGACGGATCCCCACGGTGGGCAGTACTTC. Encoded protein: CASSSPTDPHGGQYF. The rearrangement uses TRBV5-1 and TRBJ2-7, with unresolved D. The V gene lost 3 bases and the J gene lost 9 bases, with 22 bases spanning the gap. Germline CDR1 SGHRS, CDR2 YFSETQ. The CDR3 covers 15 residues. Combining the CDR3 with reference TRBV5-1 and TRBJ2-7 gives the whole variable domain KAGVTQTPRYLIKTRGQQVTLSCSPISGHRSVSWYQQTPGQGLQFLFEYFSETQRNKGNFPGRFSGRQFSNSRSEMNVSTLELGDSALYLCASSSPTDPHGGQYFGPGTRLTVT.